A single TCR beta chain is shown here with its context. Its antigen is not yet known. No much larger clone is present one base from it, and per-base qualities are unavailable. The collaborating institutions used their own protocols to collect whole blood in K2EDTA tubes. Collaborator samples were shipped for TCRbeta analysis as frozen whole blood, isolated PBMCs, or DNA extracted from either sample type. These data originate in a study of blood T cell repertoires in COVID-19 (dated by TCRdb to about 2020). Background for the entire study: Samples from collaborators originated in the United States, Italy and Spain and spanned both the acute and convalescent phases of COVID-19. The prospective study material was composed of cDNA or gDNA derived from T cells, B-cell-depleted T cells, or PBMCs. The dataset comprised deeply sampled blood TCRbeta repertoires from subjects exposed to, actively infected with, or recovered from COVID-19. The repertoires were made available in a free public database intended to serve as a resource for research on the immune response to SARS-CoV-2. The samples were drawn from the first 160 participants of the ongoing ImmuneRACE study and from 1,254 subjects provided by 6 global collaborators. Sample metadata almost always included a de-identified subject ID, COVID-19 status, age in years and sex. Where available, HLA class I and class II types were obtained from metadata supplied by the sample provider rather than from assay-based typing. General study outcomes and caveats: The amount of clinical and demographic metadata varied by source and participant and was provided uncurated.

TCRbeta CDR3 regions were amplified from genomic DNA using the immunoSEQ Assay, a bias-controlled multiplex PCR. The study's processing was this. The number of nucleated cells in each sample was estimated by amplification of reference gene primers within the assay. Sequence reads were collapsed and filtered to measure the absolute abundance of every unique TCRbeta CDR3 rearrangement. For each sample, productive Simpson clonality was calculated by taking the square root of Simpson's diversity index across productive rearrangements. TCRdb's version of the immuneACCESS table is confined to in-frame rearrangements and falls short of the full clone set. An unresolved V gene accounts for under half of the shortfall where checked; the remainder is of unknown origin. V, J and clone size derive from that table, while D and trimming were established from the DNA sequence. A total of around 60,000 clones appear in this sample, 65% to 90% of them only once. The top ten hold about 1.1% of the sample.

The germline V gene sets CDR1 to SQVTM and CDR2 to ANQGSEA. A distance of 23 bases separates the germline ends of V and J, which lose 8 bases and 7 bases respectively. From its cysteine to its phenylalanine, the CDR3 spans 14 amino acids. Only the CDR3 portion is preserved as DNA: 42 bases, with reading frame beginning at the first base. The clonotype comes from a man aged 35-49 years with acute or convalescent COVID-19. Material for sequencing was peripheral blood. The rearrangement combines TRBV29-1 with TRBJ2-5; the D gene is perhaps TRBD2, on 6 matching bases. The CDR3 protein: CSTYLGDGGRTQYF. The sequence in DNA is TGCAGCACATATCTAGGGGACGGAGGGAGGACCCAGTACTTC.